This entry concerns a single T cell receptor (beta chain). Antigen specificity is unknown. This entry is derived from a study of cytomegalovirus exposure and HLA in healthy donors. Use of 60 Vbeta and 13 Jbeta primers characterized the PCR. Here immunoSEQ multiplex PCR was the method, and the copy in TCRdb shows in-frame clones only, minus some. The profile covers around 180,000 clones, with 65% to 75% appearing a single time and approximately 1.5% taken by the ten largest. General study points: Several of the most significant clusters were apparently associated with common viral pathogens in a later analysis. Certain sequence variants were highly shared and formed a cluster, and this cluster was likely a sequencing artifact. Other equally common chains were less clonally expanded than HLA-associated TCR beta chains, a later analysis showed.

V was clipped by 10 bases and J by 0 bases; unmatched bases: 11. CDR3 length: 15 residues. The germline gives CDR1 WSHSY, CDR2 SAAADI. The TCR originated in a girl under 18 in good health and CMV-seronegative. Sequenced sample: PBMCs. The chain uses TRBV10-2 and TRBJ2-5, with 7 positions matching TRBD2. CDR3 nucleotide sequence: TGCGCCACCCACGGTGGGGAGGGGTACCAAGAGACCCAGTACTTC. It codes for CATHGGEGYQETQYF.